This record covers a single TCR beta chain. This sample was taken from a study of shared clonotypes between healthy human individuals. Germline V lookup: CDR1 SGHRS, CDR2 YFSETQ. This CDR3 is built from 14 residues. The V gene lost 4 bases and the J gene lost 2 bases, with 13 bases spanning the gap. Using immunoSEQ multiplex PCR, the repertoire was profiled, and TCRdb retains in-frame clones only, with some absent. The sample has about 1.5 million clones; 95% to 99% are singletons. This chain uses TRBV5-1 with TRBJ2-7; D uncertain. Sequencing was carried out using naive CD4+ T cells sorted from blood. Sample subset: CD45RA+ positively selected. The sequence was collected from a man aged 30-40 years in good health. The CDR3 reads CASSRQHLTYEQYF. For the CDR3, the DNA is TGCGCCAGCAGCAGGCAGCACCTGACCTACGAGCAGTACTTC.